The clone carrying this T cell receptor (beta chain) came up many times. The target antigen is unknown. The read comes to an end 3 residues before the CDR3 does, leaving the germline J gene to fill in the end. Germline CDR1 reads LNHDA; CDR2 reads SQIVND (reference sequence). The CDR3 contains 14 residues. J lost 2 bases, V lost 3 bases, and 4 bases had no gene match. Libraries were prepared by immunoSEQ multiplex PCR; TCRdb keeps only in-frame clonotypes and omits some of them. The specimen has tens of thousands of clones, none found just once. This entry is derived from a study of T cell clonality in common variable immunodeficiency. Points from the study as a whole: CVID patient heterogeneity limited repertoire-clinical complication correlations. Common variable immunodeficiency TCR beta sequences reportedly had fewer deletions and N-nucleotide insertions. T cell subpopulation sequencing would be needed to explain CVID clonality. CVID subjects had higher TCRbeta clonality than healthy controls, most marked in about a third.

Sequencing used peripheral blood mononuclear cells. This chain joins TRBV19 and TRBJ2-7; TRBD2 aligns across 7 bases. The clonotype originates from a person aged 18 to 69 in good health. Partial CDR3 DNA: TGTGCCAGTAGTATTTCGGGGACTACCTACGAG. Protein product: CASSISGTTYE. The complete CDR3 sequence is CASSISGTTYEQYF.